This T cell receptor beta chain originates from a study of OX40 agonist ivuxolimab in advanced cancers. Study summary: Patients received the agonistic anti-OX40 (CD134) antibody ivuxolimab. Broader study findings: At 0.1 to 3.0 mg/kg, clonal expansion of CD4+ and CD8+ blood T cells had occurred by week 6. Relatively little clonal expansion, among the lowest observed, appeared in partial responders at 0.1-3.0 mg/kg. Relative to CD4+, CD8+ T cells held more expanded clones on average.

Sequencing was performed with immunoSEQ multiplex PCR; in TCRdb, only in-frame clones are kept and a portion is missing. Of fewer than 85,000 clones listed, just under 90% are singletons. Turning to this clone: Its antigen is not identified. The junction differs from germline at one of its ends, possibly a read error.

Germline assignment: CDR1 SGHNT and CDR2 YYREEE (reference sequence). The CDR3 extends over 16 amino acids. The chain has TRBV5-4 and TRBJ2-7; TRBD2 is a possible D gene (5 bases). Sequencing used CD4+ or CD8+ T cells sorted from blood, obtained in a trial of the OX40 agonist ivuxolimab. The receptor comes from an adult with an advanced solid tumor such as melanoma, head and neck, liver or kidney cancer. The CDR3 is CASSLGPDGADYEQYF. The CDR3 region has the DNA TGTGCCAGCAGTTTGGGTCCCGACGGAGCGGATTACGAGCAGTACTTC.